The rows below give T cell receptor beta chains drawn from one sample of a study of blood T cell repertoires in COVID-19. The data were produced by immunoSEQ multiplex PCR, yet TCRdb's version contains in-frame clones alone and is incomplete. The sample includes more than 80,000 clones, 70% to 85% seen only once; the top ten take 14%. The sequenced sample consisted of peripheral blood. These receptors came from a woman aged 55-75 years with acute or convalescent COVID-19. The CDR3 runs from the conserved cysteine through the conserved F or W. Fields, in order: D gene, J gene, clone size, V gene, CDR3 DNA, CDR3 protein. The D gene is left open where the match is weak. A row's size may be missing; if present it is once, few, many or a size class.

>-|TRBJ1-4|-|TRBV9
TGTGCCAGCAGCGTAGGGCCCAGGCAAAATGAAAAACTGTTTTTT
CASSVGPRQNEKLFF
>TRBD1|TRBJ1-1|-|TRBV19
TGTGCCAGCCACTGGACAGGGGGAGCCTCGGGGACTGAAGCTTTCTTT
CASHWTGGASGTEAFF
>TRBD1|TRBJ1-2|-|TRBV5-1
TGCGCCAGCAGCTTGGAGGGGGCGCGGGATGGCTACACCTTC
CASSLEGARDGYTF
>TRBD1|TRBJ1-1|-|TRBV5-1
TGCGCCAGCAGGATGGAGGGGGCAGGAGCTTTCTTT
CASRMEGAGAFF
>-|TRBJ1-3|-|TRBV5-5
TGTGCCAGCAGCTTGGCTTCACAAGTCTCTGGAAACACCATATATTTT
CASSLASQVSGNTIYF
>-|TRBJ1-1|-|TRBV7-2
TGTGCCAGCAGCCCCGGCAGGGCGAACACTGAAGCTTTCTTT
CASSPGRANTEAFF
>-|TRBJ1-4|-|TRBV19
TGTGCCAGTAGTACCGCGACAGCAACTAATGAAAAACTGTTTTTT
CASSTATATNEKLFF
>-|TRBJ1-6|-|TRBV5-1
TGCGCCAGCAGCTTGGCGGGGGACCGATTTTCACCCCTCCACTTT
CASSLAGDRFSPLHF
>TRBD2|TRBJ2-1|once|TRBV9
TGTGCCAGCAGCGTAGAGGGGGGACTAGCGTTTATCAATGAGCAGTTCTTC
CASSVEGGLAFINEQFF
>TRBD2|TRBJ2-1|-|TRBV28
TGTGCCACCACCATTCCAGGACTAGCGGGTTACAATGAGCAGTTCTTC
CATTIPGLAGYNEQFF
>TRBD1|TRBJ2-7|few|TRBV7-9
TGTGCCAGCAGCGCGAATCCGGGACAGGGTAAACACGAGCAGTACTTC
CASSANPGQGKHEQYF